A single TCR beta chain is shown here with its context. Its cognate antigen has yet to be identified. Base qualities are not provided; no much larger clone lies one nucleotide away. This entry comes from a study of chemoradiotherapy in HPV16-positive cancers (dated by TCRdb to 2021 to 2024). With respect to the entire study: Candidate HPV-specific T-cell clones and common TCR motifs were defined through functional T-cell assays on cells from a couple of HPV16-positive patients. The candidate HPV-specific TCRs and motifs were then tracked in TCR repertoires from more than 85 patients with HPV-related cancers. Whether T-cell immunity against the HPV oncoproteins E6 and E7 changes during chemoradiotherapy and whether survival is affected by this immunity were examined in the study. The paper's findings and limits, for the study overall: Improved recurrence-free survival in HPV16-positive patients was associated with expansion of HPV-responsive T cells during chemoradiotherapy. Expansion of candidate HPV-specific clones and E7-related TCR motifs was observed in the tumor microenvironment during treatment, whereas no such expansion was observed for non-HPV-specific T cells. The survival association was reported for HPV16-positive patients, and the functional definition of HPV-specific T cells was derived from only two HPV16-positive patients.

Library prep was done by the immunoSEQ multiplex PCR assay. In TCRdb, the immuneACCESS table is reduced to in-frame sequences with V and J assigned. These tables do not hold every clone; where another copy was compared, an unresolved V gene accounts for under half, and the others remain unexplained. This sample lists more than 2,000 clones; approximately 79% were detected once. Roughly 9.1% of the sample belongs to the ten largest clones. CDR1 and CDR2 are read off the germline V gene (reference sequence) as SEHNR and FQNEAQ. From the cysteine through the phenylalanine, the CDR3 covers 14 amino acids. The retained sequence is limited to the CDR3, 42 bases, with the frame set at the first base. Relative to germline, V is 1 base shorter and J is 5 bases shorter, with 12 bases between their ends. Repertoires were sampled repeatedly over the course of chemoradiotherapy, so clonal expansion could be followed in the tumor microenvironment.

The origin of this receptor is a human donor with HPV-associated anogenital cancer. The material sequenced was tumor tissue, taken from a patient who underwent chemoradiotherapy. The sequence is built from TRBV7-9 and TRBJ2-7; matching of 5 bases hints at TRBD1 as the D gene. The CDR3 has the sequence CASSLEARVDEQYF. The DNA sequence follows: TGTGCCAGCAGCTTAGAGGCCAGGGTCGACGAGCAGTACTTC. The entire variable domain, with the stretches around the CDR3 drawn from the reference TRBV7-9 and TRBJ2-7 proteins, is DTGVSQNPRHKITKRGQNVTFRCDPISEHNRLYWYRQTLGQGPEFLTYFQNEAQLEKSRLLSDRFSAERPKGSFSTLEIQRTEQGDSAMYLCASSLEARVDEQYFGPGTRLTVT.